The 9 T cell receptor beta chains listed next were all sequenced from one sample in a study of OX40 agonist ivuxolimab in advanced cancers. Some clones are missing from TCRdb's copy, which holds only in-frame ones; the method was immunoSEQ multiplex PCR. The top ten hold 30% to 45% of the sample, which has about 47,000 clones, around 87% seen once. Material: CD4+ or CD8+ T cells sorted from blood, obtained in a trial of the OX40 agonist ivuxolimab. The source is an adult with an advanced solid tumor such as melanoma, head and neck, liver or kidney cancer.

The chain couples TRBV7-2 to TRBJ2-5, with D hard to call. The germline V gene has CDR1 SGHTA and CDR2 FQGNSA. The CDR3 extends over 13 amino acids. Trimming pared 4 bases from V and 7 bases from J, leaving 13 bases between. CDR3: CASSSNIERTQYF. The CDR3 DNA reads as TGTGCCAGCAGCTCCAACATTGAAAGGACCCAGTACTTC.

The rearrangement joins TRBV7-9 to TRBJ2-5; 10 bases are shared with TRBD2. The germline V gene encodes CDR1 SEHNR and CDR2 FQNEAQ (reference sequence). The ends lost 5 bases at V and 5 bases at J; junction bases unmatched: 2. This CDR3 comprises 13 residues. Here the CDR3 reads CASSPTSGETQYF. CDR3 DNA sequence: TGTGCCAGCAGCCCGACTAGCGGGGAGACCCAGTACTTC.

J is TRBJ2-3 and V is TRBV7-9; 7 nucleotides match TRBD2. CDR1 is SEHNR and CDR2 is FQNEAQ in the germline V gene (reference sequence). The V and J ends lost 5 bases and 3 bases, in that order; junction bases with no gene match: 14. The CDR3 has 17 amino acids. CDR3 sequence reads: CASSILNVAGVTDTQYF. The CDR3 DNA reads TGTGCCAGCAGCATATTGAACGTGGCGGGAGTTACAGATACGCAGTATTTT.

This CDR3 is CASRPQGQPQETQYF. CDR3 sequence (DNA): TGTGCCAGCAGGCCCCAAGGACAGCCTCAAGAGACCCAGTACTTC. The chain joins TRBV6-5 to TRBJ2-5, with D perhaps TRBD1 (6 bases). Germline-derived CDR1 and CDR2 are MNHEY and SVGAGI. This CDR3 spans 15 amino acids. Trimming left V 6 bases short and J 2 bases short, with 16 bases between.

This chain connects TRBV5-1 to TRBJ2-2; D remains unclear. This CDR3 contains 13 residues. Germline loops: CDR1 SGHRS, CDR2 YFSETQ. The CDR3 loop reads CATRWGNTGELFF. DNA for the CDR3: TGCGCGACCAGGTGGGGGAACACCGGGGAGCTGTTTTTT.

V and J are TRBV4-2 and TRBJ2-2; 9 nucleotides match TRBD2. The germline V gene has CDR1 LGHNA and CDR2 YNFKEQ. V gave up 1 base and J gave up 0 bases; unmatched junction bases: 0. The CDR3 is made up of 16 amino acids. This CDR3 is CASSQVAGANTGELFF. CDR3 DNA: TGTGCCAGCAGCCAAGTAGCGGGGGCGAACACCGGGGAGCTGTTTTTT.

This chain connects TRBV18 to TRBJ2-3, with 13 bases aligning to TRBD2. The V gene's germline CDR1 is KGHSH and CDR2 LQKENI. Trimming at V came to 6 bases and at J to 4 bases, leaving 7 bases not matched to a gene. This CDR3 region has 16 residues. The CDR3 sequence: CASSPGLAGAPDTQYF. Written as DNA, the CDR3 is TGTGCCAGCTCCCCCGGACTAGCGGGAGCCCCAGATACGCAGTATTTT. The full variable domain, in which reference TRBV18 and TRBJ2-3 provide the parts outside the CDR3, is NAGVMQNPRHLVRRRGQEARLRCSPMKGHSHVYWYRQLPEEGLKFMVYLQKENIIDESGMPKERFSAEFPKEGPSILRIQQVVRGDSAAYFCASSPGLAGAPDTQYFGPGTRLTVL.

V gene TRBV5-1 combines with J gene TRBJ2-2; D is possibly TRBD2 (6 bases). V lost 3 bases and J 4 bases, leaving 16 bases between the germline ends. CDR1 and CDR2 from the germline V gene are SGHRS and YFSETQ. The CDR3 totals 16 residues. CDR3 loop: CASSWGAGRITGELFF. The CDR3 DNA reads as TGCGCCAGCAGCTGGGGAGCGGGTCGAATCACCGGGGAGCTGTTTTTT.

The chain has TRBV19 and TRBJ1-1; a weak D match, TRBD1 (6 bases). Trimming cost V 10 bases and J 4 bases, with 16 bases left between them. Germline CDR1 is LNHDA and CDR2 is SQIVND (reference sequence). The CDR3 length is 13 residues. The CDR3 coding sequence is TGTGCCACGACCCCTACAGGGATCACTGAAGCTTTCTTT. It is translated as CATTPTGITEAFF.